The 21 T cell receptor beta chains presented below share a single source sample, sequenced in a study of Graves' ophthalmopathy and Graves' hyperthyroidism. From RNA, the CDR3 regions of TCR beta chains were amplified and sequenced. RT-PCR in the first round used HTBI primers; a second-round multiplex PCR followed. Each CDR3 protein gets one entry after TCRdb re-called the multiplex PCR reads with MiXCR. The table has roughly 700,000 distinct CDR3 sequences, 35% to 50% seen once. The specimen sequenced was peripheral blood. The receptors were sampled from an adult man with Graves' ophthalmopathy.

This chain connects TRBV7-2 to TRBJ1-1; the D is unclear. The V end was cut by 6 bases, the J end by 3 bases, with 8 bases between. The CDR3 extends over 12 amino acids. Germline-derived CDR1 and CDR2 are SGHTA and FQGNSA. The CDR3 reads CASRLTYTEAFF. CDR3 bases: TGTGCCAGCAGGCTAACGTACACTGAAGCTTTCTTT.

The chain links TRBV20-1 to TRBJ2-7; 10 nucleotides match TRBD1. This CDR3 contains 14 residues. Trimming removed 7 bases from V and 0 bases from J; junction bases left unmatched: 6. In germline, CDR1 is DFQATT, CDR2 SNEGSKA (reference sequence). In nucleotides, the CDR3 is TGCAGTGGCACCGGGACAGGGGTCTCCTACGAGCAGTACTTC. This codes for CSGTGTGVSYEQYF.

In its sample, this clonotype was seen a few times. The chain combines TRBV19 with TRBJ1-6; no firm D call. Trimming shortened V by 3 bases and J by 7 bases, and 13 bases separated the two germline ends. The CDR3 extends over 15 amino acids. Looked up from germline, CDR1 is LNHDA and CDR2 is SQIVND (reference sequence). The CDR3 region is CASSIPARINSPLHF. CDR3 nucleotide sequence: TGTGCCAGTAGTATTCCGGCCAGGATCAATTCACCCCTCCACTTT.

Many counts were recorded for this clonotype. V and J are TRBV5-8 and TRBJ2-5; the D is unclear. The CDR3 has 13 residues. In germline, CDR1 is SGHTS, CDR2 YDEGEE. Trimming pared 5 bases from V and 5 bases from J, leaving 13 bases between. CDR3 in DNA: TGTGCCAGCAGTAACCTATACTGGGAGACCCAGTACTTC. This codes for CASSNLYWETQYF.

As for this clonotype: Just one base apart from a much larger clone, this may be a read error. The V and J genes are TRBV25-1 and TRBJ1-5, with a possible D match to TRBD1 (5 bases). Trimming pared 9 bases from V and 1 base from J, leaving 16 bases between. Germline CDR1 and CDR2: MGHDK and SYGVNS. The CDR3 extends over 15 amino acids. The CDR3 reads CASSTGGTSNQPQHF. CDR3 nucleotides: TGTGCCAGTAGTACAGGCGGAACAAGCAATCAGCCCCAGCATTTT.

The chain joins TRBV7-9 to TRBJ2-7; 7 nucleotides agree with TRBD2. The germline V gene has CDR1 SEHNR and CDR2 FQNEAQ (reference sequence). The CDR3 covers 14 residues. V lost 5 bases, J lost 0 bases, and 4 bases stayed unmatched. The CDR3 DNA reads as TGTGCCAGCAGCGTACAGCGGGACTCCTACGAGCAGTACTTC. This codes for CASSVQRDSYEQYF.

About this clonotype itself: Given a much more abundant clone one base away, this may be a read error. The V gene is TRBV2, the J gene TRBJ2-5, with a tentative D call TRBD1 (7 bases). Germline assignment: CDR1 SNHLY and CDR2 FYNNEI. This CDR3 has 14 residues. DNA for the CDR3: TGTGCTACTCAGGGGGGTTTTGGGTTCGAGACCCAGTGCTTC. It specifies CATQGGFGFETQCF.

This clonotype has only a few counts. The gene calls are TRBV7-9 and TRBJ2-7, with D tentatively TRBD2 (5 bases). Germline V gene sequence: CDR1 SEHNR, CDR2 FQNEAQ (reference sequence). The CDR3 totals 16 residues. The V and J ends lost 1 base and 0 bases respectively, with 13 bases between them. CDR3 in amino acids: CASSLEGTGYSYEQYF. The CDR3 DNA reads TGTGCCAGCAGCTTAGAAGGAACGGGGTACTCCTACGAGCAGTACTTC.

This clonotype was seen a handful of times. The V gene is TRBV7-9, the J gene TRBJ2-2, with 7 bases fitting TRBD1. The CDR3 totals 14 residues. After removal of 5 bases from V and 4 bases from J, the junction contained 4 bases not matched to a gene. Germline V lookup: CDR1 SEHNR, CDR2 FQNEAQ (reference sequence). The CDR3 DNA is TGTGCCAGCAGCCCAGACAGGGTCACCGGGGAGCTGTTTTTT. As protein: CASSPDRVTGELFF.

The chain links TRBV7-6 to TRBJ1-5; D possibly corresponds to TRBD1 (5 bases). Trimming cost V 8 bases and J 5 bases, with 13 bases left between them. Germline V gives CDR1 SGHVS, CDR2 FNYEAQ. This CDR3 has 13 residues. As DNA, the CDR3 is TGTGCCAGCGGCAAACAGGCAGATCAGCCCCAGCATTTT. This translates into CASGKQADQPQHF.

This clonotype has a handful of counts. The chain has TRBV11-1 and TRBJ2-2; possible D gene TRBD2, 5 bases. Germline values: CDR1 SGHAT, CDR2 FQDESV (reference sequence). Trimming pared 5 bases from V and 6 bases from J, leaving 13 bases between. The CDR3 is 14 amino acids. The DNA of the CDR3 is TGTGCCAGCAGCCCAATCACACTAGCCGGGGAGCTGTTTTTT. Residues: CASSPITLAGELFF.

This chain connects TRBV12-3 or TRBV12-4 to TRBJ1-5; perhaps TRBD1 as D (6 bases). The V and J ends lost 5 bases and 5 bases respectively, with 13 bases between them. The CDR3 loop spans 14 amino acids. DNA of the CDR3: TGTGCCAGCAGTCTAGGGGGGGGTTATCAGCCCCAGCATTTT. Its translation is CASSLGGGYQPQHF.

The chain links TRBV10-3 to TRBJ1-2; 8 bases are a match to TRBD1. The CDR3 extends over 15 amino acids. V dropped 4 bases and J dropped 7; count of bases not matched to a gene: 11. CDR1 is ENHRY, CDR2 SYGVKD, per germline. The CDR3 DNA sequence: TGTGCCATCAGTGCTAGAGAGGACAGGGTATCTGGCTACACCTTC. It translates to CAISAREDRVSGYTF.

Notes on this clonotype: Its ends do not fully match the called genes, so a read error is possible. The CDR3 sequence: CASSPSFTTGLSNQPQHF. In DNA, the CDR3 is TGTGCCAGCAGTCCGTCTTTCACGACAGGGTTGAGCAATCAGCCCCAGCATTTT. The chain is built from TRBV24-1 and TRBJ1-5; 7 bases are a match to TRBD1. The germline V gene has CDR1 KGHDR and CDR2 SFDVKD. The CDR3 runs 18 residues.

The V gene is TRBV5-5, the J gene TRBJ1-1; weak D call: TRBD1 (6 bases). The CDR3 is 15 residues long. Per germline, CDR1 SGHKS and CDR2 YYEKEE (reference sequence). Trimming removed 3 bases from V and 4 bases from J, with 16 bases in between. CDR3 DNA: TGTGCCAGCAGCTCACCCAGGGGCAGTGGCACTGAAGCTTTCTTT. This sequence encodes CASSSPRGSGTEAFF. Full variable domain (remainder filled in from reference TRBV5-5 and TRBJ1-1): DAGVTQSPTHLIKTRGQQVTLRCSPISGHKSVSWYQQVLGQGPQFIFQYYEKEERGRGNFPDRFSARQFPNYSSELNVNALLLGDSALYLCASSSPRGSGTEAFFGQGTRLTVV.

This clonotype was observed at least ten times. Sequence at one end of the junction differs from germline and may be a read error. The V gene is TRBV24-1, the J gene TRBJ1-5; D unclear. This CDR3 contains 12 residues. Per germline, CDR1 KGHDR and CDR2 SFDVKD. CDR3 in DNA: TGTGCCAGCAGTTACCCGGGTCAGCCCCAGCATTTT. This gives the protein CASSYPGQPQHF.

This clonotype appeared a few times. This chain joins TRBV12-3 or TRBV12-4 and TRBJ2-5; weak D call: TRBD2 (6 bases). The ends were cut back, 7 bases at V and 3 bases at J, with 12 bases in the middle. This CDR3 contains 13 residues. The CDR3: CASKSDYEETQYF. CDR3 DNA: TGTGCCAGCAAGTCGGACTACGAAGAGACCCAGTACTTC.

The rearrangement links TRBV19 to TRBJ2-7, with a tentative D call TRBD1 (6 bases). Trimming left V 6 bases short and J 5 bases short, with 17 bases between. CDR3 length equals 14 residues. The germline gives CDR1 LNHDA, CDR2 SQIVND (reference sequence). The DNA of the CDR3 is TGTGCCAGTAGCCATACCGACAGGCCCCACGAGCAGTACTTC. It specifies CASSHTDRPHEQYF. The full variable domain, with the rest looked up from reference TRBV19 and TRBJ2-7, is DGGITQSPKYLFRKEGQNVTLSCEQNLNHDAMYWYRQDPGQGLRLIYYSQIVNDFQKGDIAEGYSVSREKKESFPLTVTSAQKNPTAFYLCASSHTDRPHEQYFGPGTRLTVT.

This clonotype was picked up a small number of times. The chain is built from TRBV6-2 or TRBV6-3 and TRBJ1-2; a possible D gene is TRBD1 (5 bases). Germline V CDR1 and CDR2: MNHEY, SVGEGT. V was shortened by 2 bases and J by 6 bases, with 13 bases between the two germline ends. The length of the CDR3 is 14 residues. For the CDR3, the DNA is TGTGCCAGCAGTTACATGAGGGGTGTGAATGGCTACACCTTC. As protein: CASSYMRGVNGYTF.

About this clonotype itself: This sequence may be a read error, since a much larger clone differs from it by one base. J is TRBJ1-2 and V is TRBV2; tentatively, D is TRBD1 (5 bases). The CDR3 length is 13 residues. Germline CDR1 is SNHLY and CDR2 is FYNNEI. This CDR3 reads CVSSRGVDYGYTF. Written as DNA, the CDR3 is TGTGTCAGCAGCCGGGGGGTTGACTATGGCTACACCTTC. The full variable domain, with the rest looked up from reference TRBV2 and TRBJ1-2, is EPEVTQTPSHQVTQMGQEVILRCVPISNHLYFYWYRQILGQKVEFLVSFYNNEISEKSEIFDDQFSVERPDGSNFTLKIRSTKLEDSAMYFCVSSRGVDYGYTFGSGTRLTVV.

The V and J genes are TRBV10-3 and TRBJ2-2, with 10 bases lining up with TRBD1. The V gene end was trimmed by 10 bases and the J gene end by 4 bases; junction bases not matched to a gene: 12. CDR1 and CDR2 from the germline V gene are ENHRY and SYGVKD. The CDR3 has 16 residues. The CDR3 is CASSLRQGAGTGELFF. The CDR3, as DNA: TGTGCCAGCAGCCTAAGACAGGGGGCGGGCACCGGGGAGCTGTTTTTT.